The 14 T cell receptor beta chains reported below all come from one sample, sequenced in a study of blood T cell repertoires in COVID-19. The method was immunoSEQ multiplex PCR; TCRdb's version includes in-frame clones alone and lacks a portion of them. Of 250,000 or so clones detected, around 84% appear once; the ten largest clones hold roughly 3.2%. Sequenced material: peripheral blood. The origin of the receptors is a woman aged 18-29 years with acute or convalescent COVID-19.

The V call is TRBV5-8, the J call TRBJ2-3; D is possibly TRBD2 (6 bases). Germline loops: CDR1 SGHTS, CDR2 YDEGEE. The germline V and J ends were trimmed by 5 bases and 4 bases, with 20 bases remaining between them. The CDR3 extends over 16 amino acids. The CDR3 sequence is CASSGGVSRVADTQYF. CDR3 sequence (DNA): TGTGCCAGCAGTGGCGGGGTCAGTCGTGTGGCAGATACGCAGTATTTT.

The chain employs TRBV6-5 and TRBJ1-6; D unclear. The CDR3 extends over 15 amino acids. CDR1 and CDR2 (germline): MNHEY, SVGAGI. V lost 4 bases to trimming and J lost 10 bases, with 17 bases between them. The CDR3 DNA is TGTGCCAGCAGTTTCCGGAGGGTCCGGGGATCACCCCTCCACTTT. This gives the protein CASSFRRVRGSPLHF.

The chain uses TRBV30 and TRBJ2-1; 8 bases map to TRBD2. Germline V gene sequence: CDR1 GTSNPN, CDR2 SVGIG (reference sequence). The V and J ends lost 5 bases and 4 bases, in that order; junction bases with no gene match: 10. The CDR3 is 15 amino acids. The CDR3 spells CAWDRAGVGYNEQFF. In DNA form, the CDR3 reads TGTGCCTGGGACAGAGCGGGAGTGGGTTACAATGAGCAGTTCTTC.

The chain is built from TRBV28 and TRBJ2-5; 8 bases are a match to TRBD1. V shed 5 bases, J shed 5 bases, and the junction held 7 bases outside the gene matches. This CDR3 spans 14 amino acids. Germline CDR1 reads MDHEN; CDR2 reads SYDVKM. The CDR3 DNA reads TGTGCCAGCAGTAACCGGGACAGGATCGAGACCCAGTACTTC. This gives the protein CASSNRDRIETQYF. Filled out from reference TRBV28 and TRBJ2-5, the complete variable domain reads DVKVTQSSRYLVKRTGEKVFLECVQDMDHENMFWYRQDPGLGLRLIYFSYDVKMKEKGDIPEGYSVSREKKERFSLILESASTNQTSMYLCASSNRDRIETQYFGPGTRLLVL.

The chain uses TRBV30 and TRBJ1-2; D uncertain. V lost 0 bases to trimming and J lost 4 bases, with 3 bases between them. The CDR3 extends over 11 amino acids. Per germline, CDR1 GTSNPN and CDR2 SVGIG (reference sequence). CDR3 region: CAWSVAYGYTF. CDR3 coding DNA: TGTGCCTGGAGTGTAGCCTATGGCTACACCTTC. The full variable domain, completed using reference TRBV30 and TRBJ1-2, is SQTIHQWPATLVQPVGSPLSLECTVEGTSNPNLYWYRQAAGRGLQLLFYSVGIGQISSEVPQNLSASRPQDRQFILSSKKLLLSDSGFYLCAWSVAYGYTFGSGTRLTVV.

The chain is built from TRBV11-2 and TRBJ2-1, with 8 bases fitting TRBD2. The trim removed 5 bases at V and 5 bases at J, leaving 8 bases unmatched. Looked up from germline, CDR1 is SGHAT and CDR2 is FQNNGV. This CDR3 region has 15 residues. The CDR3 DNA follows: TGTGCCAGCAGCCTCATAGCGGGACCTGACAATGAGCAGTTCTTC. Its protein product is CASSLIAGPDNEQFF.

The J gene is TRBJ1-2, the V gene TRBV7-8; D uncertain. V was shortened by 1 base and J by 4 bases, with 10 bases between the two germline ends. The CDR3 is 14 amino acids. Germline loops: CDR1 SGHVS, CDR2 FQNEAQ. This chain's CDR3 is CASSLDEGGYGYTF. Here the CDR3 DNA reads TGTGCCAGCAGCTTAGATGAGGGCGGCTATGGCTACACCTTC.

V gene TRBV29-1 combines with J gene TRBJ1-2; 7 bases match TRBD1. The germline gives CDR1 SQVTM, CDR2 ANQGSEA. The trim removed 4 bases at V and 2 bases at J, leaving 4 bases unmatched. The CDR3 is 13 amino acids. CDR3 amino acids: CSVAGQLNYGYTF. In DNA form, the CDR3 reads TGCAGCGTTGCGGGACAGCTGAACTATGGCTACACCTTC.

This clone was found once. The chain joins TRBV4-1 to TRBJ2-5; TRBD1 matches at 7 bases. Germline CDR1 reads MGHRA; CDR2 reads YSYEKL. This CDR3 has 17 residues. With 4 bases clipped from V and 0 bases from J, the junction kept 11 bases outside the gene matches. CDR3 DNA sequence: TGCGCCAGCAGCCCCACCTGGGGACAGCTGTACCAAGAGACCCAGTACTTC. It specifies CASSPTWGQLYQETQYF.

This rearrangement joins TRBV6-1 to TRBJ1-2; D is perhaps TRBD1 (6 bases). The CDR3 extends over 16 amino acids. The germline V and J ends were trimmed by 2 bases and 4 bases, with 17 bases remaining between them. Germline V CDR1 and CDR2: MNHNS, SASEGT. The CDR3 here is CASSERFPGAGYGYTF. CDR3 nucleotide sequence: TGTGCCAGCAGTGAAAGGTTTCCAGGGGCGGGCTATGGCTACACCTTC.

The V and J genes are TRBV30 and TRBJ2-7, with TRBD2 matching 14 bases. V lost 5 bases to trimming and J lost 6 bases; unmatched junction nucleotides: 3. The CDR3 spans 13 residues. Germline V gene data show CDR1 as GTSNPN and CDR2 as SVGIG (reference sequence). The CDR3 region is CAWGTSGRLEQYF. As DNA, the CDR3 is TGTGCCTGGGGGACTAGCGGGAGACTCGAGCAGTACTTC.

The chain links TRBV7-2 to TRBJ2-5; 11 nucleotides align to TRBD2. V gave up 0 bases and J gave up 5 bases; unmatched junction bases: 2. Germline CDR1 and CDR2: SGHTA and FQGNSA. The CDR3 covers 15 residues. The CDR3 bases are TGTGCCAGCAGCTTAGCGGCTAGCGGGAGGGAGACCCAGTACTTC. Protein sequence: CASSLAASGRETQYF.

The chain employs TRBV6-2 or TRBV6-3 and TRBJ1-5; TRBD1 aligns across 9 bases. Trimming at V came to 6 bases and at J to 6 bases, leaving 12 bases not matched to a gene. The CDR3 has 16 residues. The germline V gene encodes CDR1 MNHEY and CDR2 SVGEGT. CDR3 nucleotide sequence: TGTGCCAGCAGCCGACCTACAGGGGGCGCCGGTCAGCCCCAGCATTTT. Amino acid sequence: CASSRPTGGAGQPQHF.

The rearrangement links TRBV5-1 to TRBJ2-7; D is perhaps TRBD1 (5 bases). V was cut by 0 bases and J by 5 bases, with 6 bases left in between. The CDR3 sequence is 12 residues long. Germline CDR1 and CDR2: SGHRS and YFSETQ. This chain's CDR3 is CASSLAGNEQYF. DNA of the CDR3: TGCGCCAGCAGCTTGGCAGGGAACGAGCAGTACTTC.